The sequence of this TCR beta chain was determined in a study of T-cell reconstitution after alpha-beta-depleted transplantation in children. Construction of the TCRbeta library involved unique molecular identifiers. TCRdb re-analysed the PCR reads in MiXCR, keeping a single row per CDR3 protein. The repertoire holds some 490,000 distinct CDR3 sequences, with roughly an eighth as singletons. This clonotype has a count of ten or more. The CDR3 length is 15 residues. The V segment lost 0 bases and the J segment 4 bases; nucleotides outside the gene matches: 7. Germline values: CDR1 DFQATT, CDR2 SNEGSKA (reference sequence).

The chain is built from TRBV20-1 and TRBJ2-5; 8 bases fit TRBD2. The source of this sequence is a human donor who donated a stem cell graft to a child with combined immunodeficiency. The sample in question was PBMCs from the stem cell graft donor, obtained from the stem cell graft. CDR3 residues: CSARDRPAGGETQYF. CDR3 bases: TGCAGTGCTAGAGATAGGCCGGCGGGAGGAGAGACCCAGTACTTC.